This T cell receptor beta chain was retrieved from a study of PD-1 blockade in classical Hodgkin lymphoma. For the study at large: Patients had nivolumab dosed at 3 mg/kg, delivered intravenously every 2 weeks. The study's findings and limits: Repertoires differed for reasons still undefined, possibly disease activity or prior therapy. The study reported lower baseline TCR diversity in newly diagnosed patients than in healthy donors. Compared with baseline, CD4+ but not CD8+ TCR diversity had risen significantly by C4D1.

As to this clone: Its cognate antigen is unknown.

Germline CDR1 reads MNHNS; CDR2 reads SASEGT. J was trimmed by 1 base and V by 6 bases; bases with no gene match: 3. The CDR3 contains 14 residues. Using immunoSEQ multiplex PCR, the repertoire was profiled, and TCRdb retains in-frame clones only, with some absent. The top ten clones hold 11% of a sample with 20,000 to 30,000 clones, approximately 82% of them seen once. Exposure to brentuximab vedotin varied, and each patient had relapsed following autologous stem cell transplantation. The sample consisted of peripheral blood mononuclear cells (PBMCs), taken before the second cycle of nivolumab. This clonotype was obtained from a human donor with classical Hodgkin lymphoma. The rearrangement uses TRBV6-1 and TRBJ2-3; 8 nucleotides agree with TRBD1. This CDR3 is CASSGRGRTDTQYF. The CDR3 nucleotides read TGTGCCAGCAGCGGCAGGGGGCGCACAGATACGCAGTATTTT.